The next 8 T cell receptor beta chains were all read from a single sample in a study of blood T cell repertoires in COVID-19. Using immunoSEQ multiplex PCR, the repertoire was profiled, and TCRdb retains in-frame clones only, with some absent. The top ten hold under 2% of the sample, which has over 200,000 clones, roughly four fifths seen once. Input material: PBMCs or T cells enriched from blood (not recorded which). The source is a man aged 55 to 70 who had recovered from COVID-19.

The CDR3 reads CASSFRGRPTFNQPQHF. The CDR3, as DNA: TGTGCCAGCAGCTTTCGGGGTAGACCGACTTTCAATCAGCCCCAGCATTTT. The chain couples TRBV7-8 to TRBJ1-5; D ambiguous. CDR3 length: 17 residues. Trimming removed 3 bases from V and 3 bases from J, with 18 bases in between. Germline CDR1 reads SGHVS; CDR2 reads FQNEAQ.

The V and J genes are TRBV10-3 and TRBJ1-5, with TRBD1 matching over 7 bases. This CDR3 comprises 14 residues. The ends lost 4 bases at V and 5 bases at J; junction bases unmatched: 5. Germline V lookup: CDR1 ENHRY, CDR2 SYGVKD. CDR3 sequence: CAISGQGEDQPQHF. CDR3 DNA sequence: TGTGCCATCAGTGGACAGGGCGAGGATCAGCCCCAGCATTTT.

The rearrangement uses TRBV19 and TRBJ2-7; TRBD1 matches at 10 bases. The germline gives CDR1 LNHDA, CDR2 SQIVND (reference sequence). The V segment lost 4 bases and the J segment 1 base; nucleotides outside the gene matches: 7. This CDR3 is built from 16 residues. In DNA form, the CDR3 reads TGTGCCAGTAGTACGATCGGGACAGGGGCATCCTACGAGCAGTACTTC. This codes for CASSTIGTGASYEQYF.

The chain has TRBV7-2 and TRBJ2-2, with 8 bases lining up with TRBD1. Trimming removed 5 bases from V and 7 bases from J; junction bases left unmatched: 6. Germline values: CDR1 SGHTA, CDR2 FQGNSA. The CDR3 consists of 14 residues. The DNA for the CDR3 is TGTGCCAGCAGCAGCCGACAGGGGCTCGGGGAGCTGTTTTTT. It encodes CASSSRQGLGELFF.

Comment on this clone: A single base separates this from a much larger clone, so it may be a read error. The V and J genes are TRBV7-2 and TRBJ2-7, with 9 positions matching TRBD1. This CDR3 is 14 amino acids long. V lost 5 bases and J lost 3; bases outside the gene matches: 5. The germline V gene has CDR1 SGHTA and CDR2 FQGNSA. CDR3 protein: CASSEGQGRYEQYF. CDR3 DNA: TGTGCCAGCAGCGAGGGACAGGGCCGCTACGAGCAGTACTTC.

The gene calls are TRBV5-3 and TRBJ2-1; 13 bases are a match to TRBD2. TRBV5-3 has ORF status, its function being uncertain. The CDR3 contains 13 residues. The V gene end was trimmed by 7 bases and the J gene end by 7 bases; junction bases not matched to a gene: 2. The CDR3 nucleotides read TGTGCCAGACTACTAGCGGGGGGGAATGAGCAGTTCTTC. It yields the protein CARLLAGGNEQFF.

The rearrangement uses TRBV7-3 and TRBJ2-2; 7 bases are a match to TRBD1. CDR3 length: 14 amino acids. CDR1 SGHTA and CDR2 FQGTGA come from the germline V gene. With 1 base clipped from V and 6 bases from J, the junction kept 2 bases outside the gene matches. The CDR3 DNA is TGTGCCAGCAGCTTAAACAGGGGATCCGGGGAGCTGTTTTTT. Its protein is CASSLNRGSGELFF.

The chain combines TRBV7-6 with TRBJ2-5, with D possibly being TRBD1 (8 bases). Trimming took off 3 bases at V and 4 bases at J, with 15 bases between the two ends. Germline CDR1 reads SGHVS; CDR2 reads FNYEAQ. This CDR3 contains 15 residues. The CDR3 protein is CASSFLTGGGETQYF. Here the CDR3 DNA reads TGTGCCAGCAGCTTCCTTACAGGGGGGGGAGAGACCCAGTACTTC.